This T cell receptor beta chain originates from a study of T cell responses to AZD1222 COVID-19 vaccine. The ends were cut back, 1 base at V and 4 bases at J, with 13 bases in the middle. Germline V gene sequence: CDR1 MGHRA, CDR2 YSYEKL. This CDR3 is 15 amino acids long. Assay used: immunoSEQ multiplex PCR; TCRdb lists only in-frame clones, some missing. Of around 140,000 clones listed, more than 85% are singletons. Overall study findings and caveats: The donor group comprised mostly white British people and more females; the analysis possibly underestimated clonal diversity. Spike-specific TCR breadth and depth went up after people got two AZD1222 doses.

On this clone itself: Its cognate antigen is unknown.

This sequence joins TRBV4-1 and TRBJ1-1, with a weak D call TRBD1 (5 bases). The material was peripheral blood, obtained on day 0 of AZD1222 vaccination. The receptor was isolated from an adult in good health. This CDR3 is CASSQGDGSPTEAFF. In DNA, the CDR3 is TGCGCCAGCAGCCAAGGGGACGGTTCGCCCACTGAAGCTTTCTTT.